This T cell receptor (beta chain) was recovered during a study of response to subunit inactivated influenza vaccine. This clonotype has only a few counts. Its antigen remains unidentified. Looked up from germline, CDR1 is WNHNN and CDR2 is SYGVQD (reference sequence). CDR3 length equals 12 residues. Trimming left V 6 bases short and J 7 bases short, with 10 bases between. Findings and limits, study-wide: That few new T cells are recruited by each seasonal influenza vaccination was the authors' suggestion.

TCRdb itself ran the RT-PCR reads through MiXCR, one entry per CDR3 protein. Altogether approximately 730,000 distinct CDR3 sequences are present, over 11% being singletons, with the ten largest covering 5.5% to 7%. This clonotype was sampled from a man aged 50 to 59 who received an inactivated influenza vaccine. The chain uses TRBV10-1 and TRBJ1-5; no reliable D call. The sequences come from PBMCs from blood, collected around two weeks before vaccination. Written as DNA, the CDR3 is TGCGCCAGCAGCATGACCGAACAGCCCCAGCATTTT. Protein sequence: CASSMTEQPQHF.